The 13 T cell receptor beta chains below all came from one sample that was sequenced in a study of OX40 agonist ivuxolimab in advanced cancers. Method: immunoSEQ multiplex PCR; TCRdb's copy keeps in-frame clones and lacks some. This table holds fewer than 85,000 clones, 65% to 85% found once. Specimen: CD4+ or CD8+ T cells sorted from blood, collected in a trial of the OX40 agonist ivuxolimab. The receptors come from an adult with an advanced solid tumor such as melanoma, head and neck, liver or kidney cancer.

The chain is built from TRBV19 and TRBJ2-1; D remains ambiguous. Trimming took 3 bases from V and 0 from J, leaving 3 bases between them. The CDR3 sequence is 13 residues long. Germline V lookup: CDR1 LNHDA, CDR2 SQIVND (reference sequence). The CDR3 region has the DNA TGTGCCAGTAGTATCGACTCCTACAATGAGCAGTTCTTC. Translating it yields CASSIDSYNEQFF.

The gene calls are TRBV5-4 and TRBJ1-6; D perhaps matches TRBD1 (5 bases). Trimming left V 3 bases short and J 7 bases short, with 14 bases between. Germline assignment: CDR1 SGHNT and CDR2 YYREEE (reference sequence). The CDR3 length is 15 residues. This CDR3 is CASSSLGTVNSPLHF. CDR3 nucleotide sequence: TGTGCCAGCAGCTCACTCGGGACGGTAAATTCACCCCTCCACTTT.

This clone has only one observation. The chain uses TRBV21-1 and TRBJ1-5. TRBV21-1 is recorded as a pseudogene. The CDR3 loop spans 17 amino acids. In DNA, the CDR3 is TGTGCCAGCAGCAAAGAGGGCAGGGTGGGAGGAAGCCAGCCCCAGCATTTT. Translation gives CASSKEGRVGGSQPQHF.

V and J are TRBV29-1 and TRBJ2-7; 8 positions agree with TRBD1. Germline trimming cut 7 bases from V and 2 bases from J; bases unmatched to any gene: 13. This CDR3 comprises 15 residues. CDR1 is SQVTM, CDR2 ANQGSEA, per germline. Written as DNA, the CDR3 is TGCAGCGCCCGGGGTGGATGGACAGGGACCTACGAGCAGTACTTC. Translation gives CSARGGWTGTYEQYF.

This sequence joins TRBV7-6 and TRBJ2-5, with D possibly matching TRBD2 (6 bases). Per germline, CDR1 SGHVS and CDR2 FNYEAQ. The CDR3 covers 14 residues. V lost 5 bases, J lost 6 bases, and 16 bases lay in between. The CDR3 loop is CASSTGTREQTQYF. CDR3 bases: TGTGCCAGCAGCACCGGGACCCGGGAGCAGACCCAGTACTTC.

The CDR3: CASRLSQNTEAFF. DNA of the CDR3: TGCGCCAGCAGACTTTCACAGAACACTGAAGCTTTCTTT. This chain joins TRBV10-2 and TRBJ1-1; D uncertain. Trimming pared 6 bases from V and 1 base from J, leaving 9 bases between. CDR1 and CDR2 from the germline V gene are WSHSY and SAAADI. CDR3 length: 13 residues.

J is TRBJ1-2 and V is TRBV6-5; D perhaps matches TRBD1 (5 bases). Trimming removed 6 bases at V and 3 bases at J, with 17 bases between. The CDR3 sequence is 15 residues long. Germline CDR1 reads MNHEY; CDR2 reads SVGAGI. In nucleotides, the CDR3 is TGTGCCAGCAGACTGCAGAAAGGGACGGACTATGGCTACACCTTC. Translation: CASRLQKGTDYGYTF.

The chain combines TRBV2 with TRBJ1-3; TRBD1 might be the D (6 bases). Germline loops: CDR1 SNHLY, CDR2 FYNNEI. This CDR3 is 13 amino acids long. V lost 8 bases to trimming and J lost 0 bases, with 8 bases between them. CDR3 bases: TGTGCCAGCGACAGGTACTCTGGAAACACCATATATTTT. Translated: CASDRYSGNTIYF.

The chain links TRBV18 to TRBJ1-5; maybe TRBD1 (5 bases). CDR3 size: 15 residues. V shed 5 bases and J shed 0 bases, with 11 bases lying between them. CDR1 and CDR2 from the germline V gene are KGHSH and LQKENI. The DNA for the CDR3 is TGTGCCAGCTCAGCTACAGGAGATAGCAATCAGCCCCAGCATTTT. Translated, it gives CASSATGDSNQPQHF.

This clone was seen just once. The V gene is TRBV18, the J gene TRBJ1-5, with D maybe TRBD1 (5 bases). The germline V gene has CDR1 KGHSH and CDR2 LQKENI. The CDR3 is 13 residues long. V lost 6 bases and J 6 bases, leaving 12 bases between the germline ends. The CDR3 loop reads CASSPGERQPQHF. For the CDR3, the DNA is TGTGCCAGCTCCCCGGGGGAGCGTCAGCCCCAGCATTTT. The variable domain in full, with the rest retrieved from reference TRBV18 and TRBJ1-5, is NAGVMQNPRHLVRRRGQEARLRCSPMKGHSHVYWYRQLPEEGLKFMVYLQKENIIDESGMPKERFSAEFPKEGPSILRIQQVVRGDSAAYFCASSPGERQPQHFGDGTRLSIL.

The chain recombines TRBV18 with TRBJ1-6, with 7 bases fitting TRBD1. V shed 8 bases, J shed 9 bases, and the junction held 7 bases outside the gene matches. Germline lookup yields CDR1 KGHSH and CDR2 LQKENI. This CDR3 is built from 13 residues. The CDR3 reads CASGGDSVSPLHF. CDR3 bases: TGTGCCAGCGGAGGGGACAGTGTTTCACCCCTCCACTTT.

With regard to this clone: One end of the junction fails to match germline, which may point to a read error. The chain carries TRBV18 and TRBJ2-7, with 9 bases lining up with TRBD2. This CDR3 has 15 amino acids. Looked up from germline, CDR1 is KGHSH and CDR2 is LQKENI. In DNA, the CDR3 is TGTGCCAGCTCACTCTCCGGGACTAGCTCCCACGAGCAGTACTTC. This encodes CASSLSGTSSHEQYF. Based on the CDR3 plus reference TRBV18 and TRBJ2-7, the full variable domain is NAGVMQNPRHLVRRRGQEARLRCSPMKGHSHVYWYRQLPEEGLKFMVYLQKENIIDESGMPKERFSAEFPKEGPSILRIQQVVRGDSAAYFCASSLSGTSSHEQYFGPGTRLTVT.

J is TRBJ2-3 and V is TRBV30; 9 bases align to TRBD2. Trimming cost V 4 bases and J 5 bases; bases outside gene matches: 4. From germline, CDR1 is GTSNPN and CDR2 SVGIG (reference sequence). The CDR3 extends over 13 amino acids. The DNA for the CDR3 is TGTGCCTGGATACATAGCGGGGGAGATACGCAGTATTTT. It translates to CAWIHSGGDTQYF. Full variable domain (outside the CDR3, taken from reference TRBV30 and TRBJ2-3): SQTIHQWPATLVQPVGSPLSLECTVEGTSNPNLYWYRQAAGRGLQLLFYSVGIGQISSEVPQNLSASRPQDRQFILSSKKLLLSDSGFYLCAWIHSGGDTQYFGPGTRLTVL.